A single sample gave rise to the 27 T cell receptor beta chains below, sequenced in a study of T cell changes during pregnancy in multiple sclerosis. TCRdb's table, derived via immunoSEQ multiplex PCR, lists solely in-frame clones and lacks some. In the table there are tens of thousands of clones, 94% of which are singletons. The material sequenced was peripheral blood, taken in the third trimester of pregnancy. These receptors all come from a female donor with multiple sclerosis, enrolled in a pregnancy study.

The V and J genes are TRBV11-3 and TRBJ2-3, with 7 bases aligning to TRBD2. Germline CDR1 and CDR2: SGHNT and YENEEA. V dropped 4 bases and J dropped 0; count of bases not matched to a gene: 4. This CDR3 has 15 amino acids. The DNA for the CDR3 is TGTGCCAGCAGCTCGAGCGGGATAAGCACAGATACGCAGTATTTT. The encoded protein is CASSSSGISTDTQYF.

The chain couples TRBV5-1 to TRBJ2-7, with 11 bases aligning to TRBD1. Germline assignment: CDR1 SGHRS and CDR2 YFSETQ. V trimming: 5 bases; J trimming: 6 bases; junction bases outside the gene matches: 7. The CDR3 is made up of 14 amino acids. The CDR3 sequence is CASSFRDRGSEQYF. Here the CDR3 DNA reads TGCGCCAGCAGTTTCCGGGACAGGGGGAGCGAGCAGTACTTC.

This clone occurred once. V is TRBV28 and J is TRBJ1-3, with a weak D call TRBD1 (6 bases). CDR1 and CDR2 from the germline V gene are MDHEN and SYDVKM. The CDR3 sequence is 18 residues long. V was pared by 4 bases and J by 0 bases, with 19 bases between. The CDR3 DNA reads TGTGCCAGCAGTTCCCCCGGGCCGGGGGGCTACTCTGGAAACACCATATATTTT. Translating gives CASSSPGPGGYSGNTIYF. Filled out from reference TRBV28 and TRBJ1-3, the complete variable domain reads DVKVTQSSRYLVKRTGEKVFLECVQDMDHENMFWYRQDPGLGLRLIYFSYDVKMKEKGDIPEGYSVSREKKERFSLILESASTNQTSMYLCASSSPGPGGYSGNTIYFGEGSWLTVV.

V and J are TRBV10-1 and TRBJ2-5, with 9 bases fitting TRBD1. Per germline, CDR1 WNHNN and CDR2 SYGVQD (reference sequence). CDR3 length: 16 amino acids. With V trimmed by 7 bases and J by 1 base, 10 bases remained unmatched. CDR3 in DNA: TGCGCCAGCAACCAAGGACAGGGGAAGATCCAAGAGACCCAGTACTTC. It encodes CASNQGQGKIQETQYF.

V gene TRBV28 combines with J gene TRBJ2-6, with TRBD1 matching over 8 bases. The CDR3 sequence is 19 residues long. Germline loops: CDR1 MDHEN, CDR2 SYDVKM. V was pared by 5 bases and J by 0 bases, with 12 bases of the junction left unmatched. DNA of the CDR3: TGTGCCAGCAGTCCGCCGGGACAGGTGAGACCCTCTGGGGCCAACGTCCTGACTTTC. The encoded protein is CASSPPGQVRPSGANVLTF.

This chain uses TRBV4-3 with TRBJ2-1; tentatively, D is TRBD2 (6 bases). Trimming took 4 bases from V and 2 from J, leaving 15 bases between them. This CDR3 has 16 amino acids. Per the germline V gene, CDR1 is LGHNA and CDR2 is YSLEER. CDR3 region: CASSPHGSGAYNEQFF. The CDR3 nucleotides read TGCGCCAGCAGCCCCCATGGGTCGGGAGCCTACAATGAGCAGTTCTTC.

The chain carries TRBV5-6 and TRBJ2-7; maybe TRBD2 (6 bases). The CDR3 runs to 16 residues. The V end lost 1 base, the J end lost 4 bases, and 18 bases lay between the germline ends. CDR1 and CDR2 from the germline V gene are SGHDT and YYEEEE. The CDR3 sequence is CASSLYFRGSLYEQYF. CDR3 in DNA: TGTGCCAGCAGCTTGTATTTTCGGGGGTCGCTTTACGAGCAGTACTTC.

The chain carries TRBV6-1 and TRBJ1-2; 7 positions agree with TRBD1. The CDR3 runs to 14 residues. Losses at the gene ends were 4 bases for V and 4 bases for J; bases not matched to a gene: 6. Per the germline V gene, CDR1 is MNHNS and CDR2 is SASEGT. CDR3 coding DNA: TGTGCCAGCAGTGCCTCGGGACAGTCCTATGGCTACACCTTC. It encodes CASSASGQSYGYTF.

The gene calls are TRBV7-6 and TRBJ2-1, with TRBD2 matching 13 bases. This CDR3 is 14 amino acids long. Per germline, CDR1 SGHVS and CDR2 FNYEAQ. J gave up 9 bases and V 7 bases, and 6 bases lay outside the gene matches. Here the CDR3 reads CASMTSGRSSEQFF. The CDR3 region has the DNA TGTGCCAGCATGACTAGCGGGAGGTCTAGTGAGCAGTTCTTC. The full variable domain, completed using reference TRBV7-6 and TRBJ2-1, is GAGVSQSPRYKVTKRGQDVALRCDPISGHVSLYWYRQALGQGPEFLTYFNYEAQQDKSGLPNDRFSAERPEGSISTLTIQRTEQRDSAMYRCASMTSGRSSEQFFGPGTRLTVL.

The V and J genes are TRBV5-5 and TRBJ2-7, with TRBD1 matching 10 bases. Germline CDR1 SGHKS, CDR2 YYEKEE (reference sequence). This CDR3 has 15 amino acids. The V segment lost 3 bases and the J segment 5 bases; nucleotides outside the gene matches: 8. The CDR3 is CASSSLGQGFDEQYF. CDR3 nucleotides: TGTGCCAGCAGCTCCCTGGGACAGGGGTTCGACGAGCAGTACTTC.

The CDR3 sequence: CASSSNGGGRETQYF. CDR3 nucleotide sequence: TGTGCCAGCAGCTCCAACGGGGGGGGGCGGGAGACCCAGTACTTC. The chain joins TRBV7-3 to TRBJ2-5, with 8 positions matching TRBD2. V gave up 4 bases and J gave up 5 bases; unmatched junction bases: 9. The CDR3 is made up of 15 amino acids. Germline lookup yields CDR1 SGHTA and CDR2 FQGTGA.

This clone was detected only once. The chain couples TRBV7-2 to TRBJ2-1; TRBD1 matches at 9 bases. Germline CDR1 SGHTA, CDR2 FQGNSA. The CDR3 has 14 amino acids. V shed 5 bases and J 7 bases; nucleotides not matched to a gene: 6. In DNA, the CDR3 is TGTGCCAGCAGCCGAGCCGGGACAGGGAATGAGCAGTTCTTC. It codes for CASSRAGTGNEQFF.

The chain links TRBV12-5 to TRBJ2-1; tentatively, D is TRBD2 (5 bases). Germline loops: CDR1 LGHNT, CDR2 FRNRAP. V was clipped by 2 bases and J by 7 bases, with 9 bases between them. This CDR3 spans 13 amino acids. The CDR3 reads CASGLSSVNEQFF. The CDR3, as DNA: TGTGCTAGTGGTTTGAGTAGCGTGAATGAGCAGTTCTTC.

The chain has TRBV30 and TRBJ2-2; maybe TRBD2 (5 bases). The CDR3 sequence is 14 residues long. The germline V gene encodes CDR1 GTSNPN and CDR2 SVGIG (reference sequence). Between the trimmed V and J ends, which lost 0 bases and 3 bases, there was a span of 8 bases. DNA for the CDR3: TGTGCCTGGAGTGTACTAGAGGACACCGGGGAGCTGTTTTTT. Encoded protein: CAWSVLEDTGELFF.

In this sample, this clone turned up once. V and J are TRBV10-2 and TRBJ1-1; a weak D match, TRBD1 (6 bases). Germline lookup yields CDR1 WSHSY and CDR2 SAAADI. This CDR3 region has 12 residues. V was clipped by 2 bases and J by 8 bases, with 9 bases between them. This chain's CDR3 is CASSETGFEAFF. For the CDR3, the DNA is TGCGCCAGCAGTGAGACAGGGTTCGAAGCTTTCTTT.

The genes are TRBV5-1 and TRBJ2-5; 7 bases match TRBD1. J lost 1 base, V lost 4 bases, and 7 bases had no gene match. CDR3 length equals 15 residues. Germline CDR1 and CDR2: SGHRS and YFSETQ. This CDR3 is CASSLTGNRQETQYF. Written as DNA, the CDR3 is TGCGCCAGCAGCCTGACAGGGAATCGCCAAGAGACCCAGTACTTC.

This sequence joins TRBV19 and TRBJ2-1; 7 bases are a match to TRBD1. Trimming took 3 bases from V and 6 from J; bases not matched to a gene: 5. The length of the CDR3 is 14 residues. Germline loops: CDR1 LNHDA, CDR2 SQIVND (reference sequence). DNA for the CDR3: TGTGCCAGTAGTATTCGACAGGGCTCCAATGAGCAGTTCTTC. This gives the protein CASSIRQGSNEQFF.

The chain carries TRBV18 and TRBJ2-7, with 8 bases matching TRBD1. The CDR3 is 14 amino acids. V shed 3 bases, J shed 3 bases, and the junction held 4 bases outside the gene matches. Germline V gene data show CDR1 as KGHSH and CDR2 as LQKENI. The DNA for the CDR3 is TGTGCCAGCTCACCCCCAGGGGGCGACTACGAGCAGTACTTC. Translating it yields CASSPPGGDYEQYF.

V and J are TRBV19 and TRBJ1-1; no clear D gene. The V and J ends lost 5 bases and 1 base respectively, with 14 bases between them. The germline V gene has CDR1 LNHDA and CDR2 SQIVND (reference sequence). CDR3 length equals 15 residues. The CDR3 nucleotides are TGTGCCAGTAGTGCCCGTCTCGCGAGGAACACTGAAGCTTTCTTT. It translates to CASSARLARNTEAFF.

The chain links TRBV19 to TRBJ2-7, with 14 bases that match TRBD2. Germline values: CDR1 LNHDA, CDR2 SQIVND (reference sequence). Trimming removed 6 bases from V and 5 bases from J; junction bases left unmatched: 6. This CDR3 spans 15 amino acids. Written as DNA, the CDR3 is TGTGCCAGTAGCCAACCGGGACTAGCGGGAGACGAGCAGTACTTC. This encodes CASSQPGLAGDEQYF.

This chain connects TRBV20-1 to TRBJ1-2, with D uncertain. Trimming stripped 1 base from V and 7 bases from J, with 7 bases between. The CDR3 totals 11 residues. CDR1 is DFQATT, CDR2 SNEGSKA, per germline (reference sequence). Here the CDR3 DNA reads TGCAGTGCTAGAGTCGTCTCTGGCTACACCTTC. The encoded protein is CSARVVSGYTF.

CDR3 nucleotides: TGTGCCAGCAGCCAAGAGACAGGACATCAGCCCCAGCATTTT. It is translated as CASSQETGHQPQHF. This chain links TRBV4-2 with TRBJ1-5; possible D gene TRBD1, 6 bases. Germline-derived CDR1 and CDR2 are LGHNA and YNFKEQ. V dropped 0 bases and J dropped 5 bases, with 8 bases sitting between them. The CDR3 is 14 residues long.

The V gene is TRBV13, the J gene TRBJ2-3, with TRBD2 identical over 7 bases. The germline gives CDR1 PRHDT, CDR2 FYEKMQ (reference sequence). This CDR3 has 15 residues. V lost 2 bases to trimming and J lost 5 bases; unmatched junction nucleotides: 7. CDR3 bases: TGTGCCAGCAGCTTAAGGGCGGGAGCGGGAGATACGCAGTATTTT. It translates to CASSLRAGAGDTQYF. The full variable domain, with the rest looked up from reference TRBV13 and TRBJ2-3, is AAGVIQSPRHLIKEKRETATLKCYPIPRHDTVYWYQQGPGQDPQFLISFYEKMQSDKGSIPDRFSAQQFSDYHSELNMSSLELGDSALYFCASSLRAGAGDTQYFGPGTRLTVL.

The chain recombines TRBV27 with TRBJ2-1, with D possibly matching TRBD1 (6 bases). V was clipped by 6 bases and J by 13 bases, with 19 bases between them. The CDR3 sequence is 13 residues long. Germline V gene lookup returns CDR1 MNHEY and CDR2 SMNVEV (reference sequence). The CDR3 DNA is TGTGCCAGCAGGGACTCACATGACAGGTACCAGTTCTTC. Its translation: CASRDSHDRYQFF.

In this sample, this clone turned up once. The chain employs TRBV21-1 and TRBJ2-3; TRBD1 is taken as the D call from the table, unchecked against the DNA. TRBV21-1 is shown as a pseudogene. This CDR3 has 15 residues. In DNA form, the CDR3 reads TGTGCCAACCTAAATAGGACAGACGGCGGAGATACGCAGTATTTT. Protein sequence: CANLNRTDGGDTQYF.

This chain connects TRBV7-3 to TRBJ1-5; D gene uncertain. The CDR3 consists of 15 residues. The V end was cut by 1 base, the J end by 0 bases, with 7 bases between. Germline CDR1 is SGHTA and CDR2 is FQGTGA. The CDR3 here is CASSLRLDSNQPQHF. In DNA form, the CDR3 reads TGTGCCAGCAGCTTAAGACTGGATAGCAATCAGCCCCAGCATTTT.

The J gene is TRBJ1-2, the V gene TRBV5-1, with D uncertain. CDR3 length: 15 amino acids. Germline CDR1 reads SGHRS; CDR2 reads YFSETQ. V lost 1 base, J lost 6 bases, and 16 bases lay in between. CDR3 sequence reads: CASSLSPQLLNGYTF. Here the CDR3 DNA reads TGCGCCAGCAGCTTGAGTCCTCAACTCCTGAATGGCTACACCTTC.